These 21 T cell receptor beta chains were sequenced from one sample in a study of shared clonotypes between healthy human individuals. Assay: immunoSEQ multiplex PCR; the TCRdb copy retains only in-frame clones and omits some. The data hold around 700,000 clones, with around 72% observed a single time. The material sequenced was memory CD4+ T cells sorted from blood. The subset here: CD45RA-negative fraction. Source of these receptors: a woman in her 30s in good health.

The rearrangement links TRBV5-8 to TRBJ2-5, with a tentative D call TRBD2 (6 bases). V was pared by 4 bases and J by 5 bases, with 18 bases between. The CDR3 has 15 amino acids. In germline, CDR1 is SGHTS, CDR2 YDEGEE. As DNA, the CDR3 is TGTGCCAGCAGCACCTCATGGAGGGCGACGGAGACCCAGTACTTC. Translating gives CASSTSWRATETQYF.

This clone was picked up many times. This chain joins TRBV7-3 and TRBJ2-3; TRBD2 might be the D (6 bases). Trimming removed 11 bases at V and 2 bases at J, with 20 bases between. CDR3 length: 15 residues. The germline gives CDR1 SGHTA, CDR2 FQGTGA. CDR3 residues: CASGTGRAPTDTQYF. For the CDR3, the DNA is TGTGCCTCAGGGACTGGACGAGCCCCCACAGATACGCAGTATTTT.

The chain couples TRBV19 to TRBJ1-2, with TRBD1 as a possible D gene (5 bases). Deletions cut 7 bases from V and 2 bases from J, with 14 bases between. The CDR3 runs to 14 residues. Germline CDR1 and CDR2: LNHDA and SQIVND (reference sequence). The CDR3, as DNA: TGTGCCAGTACATGGGACCCCGGGAACTATGGCTACACCTTC. Translated: CASTWDPGNYGYTF.

The table lists this clone with a count of one. The rearrangement joins TRBV2 to TRBJ2-1, with 8 bases identical to TRBD2. The V and J ends lost 4 bases and 1 base, in that order; junction bases with no gene match: 3. The CDR3 has 15 residues. The germline V gene encodes CDR1 SNHLY and CDR2 FYNNEI. The CDR3 sequence: CASSALAGSYNEQFF. In DNA, the CDR3 is TGTGCCAGCAGTGCTCTAGCGGGTTCCTACAATGAGCAGTTCTTC.

CDR3 nucleotides: TGCGCCAGCAGCCAGTGGGGGATCTCTGGAAACACCATATATTTT. Encoded protein: CASSQWGISGNTIYF. The rearrangement uses TRBV5-1 and TRBJ1-3; D is possibly TRBD1 (5 bases). Germline CDR1 and CDR2: SGHRS and YFSETQ. The CDR3 runs 15 residues. Between the trimmed V and J ends, which lost 4 bases and 0 bases, there was a span of 11 bases.

This rearrangement joins TRBV7-9 to TRBJ2-1; 10 bases align to TRBD2. Trimming removed 2 bases from V and 0 bases from J; junction bases left unmatched: 7. The CDR3 length is 18 residues. CDR1 and CDR2 (germline): SEHNR, FQNEAQ (reference sequence). The DNA of the CDR3 is TGTGCCAGCAGCTTAACGGCTAGCGGGAGCAGCTCCTACAATGAGCAGTTCTTC. As protein: CASSLTASGSSSYNEQFF.

Notes on this clone: One base separates it from a far larger clone, so it is likely a read error. This same CDR3 is encoded by further DNA sequences in the sample. Here the CDR3 DNA reads TGTGCCAGTAGTACATCAGGGGATGAGCAGTTCTTC. The encoded protein is CASSTSGDEQFF. The chain links TRBV19 to TRBJ2-1; possible D gene TRBD1, 6 bases. This CDR3 spans 12 amino acids. Germline V gene sequence: CDR1 LNHDA, CDR2 SQIVND (reference sequence). V lost 4 bases, J lost 8 bases, and 9 bases lay in between. Variable domain in full (rest from reference TRBV19 and TRBJ2-1): DGGITQSPKYLFRKEGQNVTLSCEQNLNHDAMYWYRQDPGQGLRLIYYSQIVNDFQKGDIAEGYSVSREKKESFPLTVTSAQKNPTAFYLCASSTSGDEQFFGPGTRLTVL.

The rearrangement links TRBV19 to TRBJ2-2, with 8 bases fitting TRBD1. The J segment lost 6 bases and the V segment lost 5 bases, leaving 5 bases of the junction unmatched. The CDR3 covers 14 residues. Germline loops: CDR1 LNHDA, CDR2 SQIVND (reference sequence). This CDR3 is CASSLLTGAGELFF. The CDR3 DNA sequence: TGTGCCAGTAGTCTGTTGACAGGGGCCGGGGAGCTGTTTTTT.

This chain connects TRBV7-9 to TRBJ1-4; D possibly corresponds to TRBD1 (6 bases). Trimming took off 5 bases at V and 4 bases at J, with 17 bases between the two ends. CDR1 is SEHNR, CDR2 FQNEAQ, per germline (reference sequence). This CDR3 spans 16 amino acids. CDR3 region: CASSPARGTGNEKLFF. The CDR3 DNA is TGTGCCAGCAGCCCGGCGAGGGGGACGGGTAATGAAAAACTGTTTTTT.

This clone turned up a few times. The CDR3 DNA reads TGTGCCAGCTCACCGGAAGGGACAGCATATGGCTACACCTTC. Its protein is CASSPEGTAYGYTF. J is TRBJ1-2 and V is TRBV18, with 7 bases that match TRBD1. This CDR3 is 14 amino acids long. The germline CDR1 and CDR2 sequences are KGHSH and LQKENI. V shed 3 bases and J 5 bases; nucleotides not matched to a gene: 6. The whole variable domain, filled in from reference TRBV18 and TRBJ1-2, reads NAGVMQNPRHLVRRRGQEARLRCSPMKGHSHVYWYRQLPEEGLKFMVYLQKENIIDESGMPKERFSAEFPKEGPSILRIQQVVRGDSAAYFCASSPEGTAYGYTFGSGTRLTVV.

This chain uses TRBV11-2 with TRBJ2-5; possibly TRBD1 or TRBD2 for D (5 bases each). Trimming shortened V by 1 base and J by 5 bases, and 14 bases separated the two germline ends. The CDR3 consists of 15 residues. Germline V gene lookup returns CDR1 SGHAT and CDR2 FQNNGV. CDR3 region: CASSLAGRPRETQYF. The CDR3, as DNA: TGTGCCAGCAGCTTAGCGGGGCGCCCACGGGAGACCCAGTACTTC.

In its sample, this clone was seen once. The chain is built from TRBV18 and TRBJ2-5; tentative D call: TRBD1 (5 bases). The CDR3 runs 16 residues. V lost 2 bases to trimming and J lost 5 bases, with 18 bases between them. The germline CDR1 and CDR2 sequences are KGHSH and LQKENI. The CDR3: CASSPTRQGGWETQYF. CDR3 DNA: TGTGCCAGCTCACCAACCCGGCAGGGCGGATGGGAGACCCAGTACTTC.

The V call is TRBV5-1, the J call TRBJ1-1; D gene unclear. The CDR3 contains 17 residues. V was shortened by 0 bases and J by 6 bases, with 21 bases between the two germline ends. Germline-derived CDR1 and CDR2 are SGHRS and YFSETQ. CDR3 residues: CASSLGHSRGWAAEAFF. CDR3 bases: TGCGCCAGCAGCTTGGGGCACAGTCGTGGTTGGGCCGCTGAAGCTTTCTTT.

This chain joins TRBV7-3 and TRBJ2-2; D is ambiguous. CDR3 length equals 14 residues. V was shortened by 3 bases and J by 0 bases, with 5 bases between the two germline ends. Per the germline V gene, CDR1 is SGHTA and CDR2 is FQGTGA. CDR3 nucleotide sequence: TGTGCCAGCAGCTTGACACCGAACACCGGGGAGCTGTTTTTT. Its protein is CASSLTPNTGELFF.

Ten or more counts support this clone. The V and J genes are TRBV10-2 and TRBJ1-3; 8 bases fit TRBD1. V lost 6 bases, J lost 1 base, and 2 bases stayed unmatched. There are 14 residues in the CDR3. Germline CDR1 reads WSHSY; CDR2 reads SAAADI. CDR3 residues: CASRGQGSGNTIYF. The DNA for the CDR3 is TGCGCCAGCAGAGGACAGGGATCTGGAAACACCATATATTTT.

V usage is TRBV2 and J usage is TRBJ2-7; TRBD1 matches 8 bases. V lost 7 bases to trimming and J lost 0 bases; unmatched junction nucleotides: 5. The CDR3 runs to 14 residues. Germline CDR1 reads SNHLY; CDR2 reads FYNNEI. CDR3 nucleotide sequence: TGTGCCAGCAACGGACAGGGTCCCTCCTACGAGCAGTACTTC. Translation: CASNGQGPSYEQYF.

The chain recombines TRBV2 with TRBJ2-2; D might be TRBD2 (5 bases). CDR3 length: 14 amino acids. Germline V gives CDR1 SNHLY, CDR2 FYNNEI. The V end lost 7 bases, the J end lost 0 bases, and 9 bases lay between the germline ends. The CDR3 DNA reads TGTGCCAGCAAAAGCGGTCCGAACACCGGGGAGCTGTTTTTT. It encodes CASKSGPNTGELFF.

The V and J genes are TRBV27 and TRBJ2-7; 8 bases are shared with TRBD1. Trimming removed 2 bases from V and 4 bases from J; junction bases left unmatched: 4. The CDR3 has 14 residues. Germline loops: CDR1 MNHEY, CDR2 SMNVEV (reference sequence). CDR3 region: CASSLRTGSYEQYF. CDR3 DNA sequence: TGTGCCAGCAGTTTAAGGACAGGGTCGTACGAGCAGTACTTC.

This sequence joins TRBV4-1 and TRBJ2-7; maybe TRBD1 (7 bases). The CDR3 extends over 16 amino acids. Germline lookup yields CDR1 MGHRA and CDR2 YSYEKL. V lost 1 base to trimming and J lost 2 bases, with 15 bases between them. The DNA of the CDR3 is TGCGCCAGCAGCCAAGTCCGCTCCAGGGGGGCCTACGAGCAGTACTTC. Its translation is CASSQVRSRGAYEQYF.

This chain joins TRBV11-2 and TRBJ1-3; D is unclear. CDR3 length: 15 residues. Germline V gene data show CDR1 as SGHAT and CDR2 as FQNNGV. V was clipped by 3 bases and J by 7 bases, with 16 bases between them. The CDR3 is CASSFNPTDWNTIYF. CDR3 in DNA: TGTGCCAGCAGCTTCAATCCGACGGATTGGAACACCATATATTTT.

As concerns this clone: Other DNA sequences within the sample encode an identical CDR3. This sequence joins TRBV18 and TRBJ1-4; TRBD1 aligns across 7 bases. CDR1 KGHSH and CDR2 LQKENI come from the germline V gene. V dropped 3 bases and J dropped 8; count of bases not matched to a gene: 6. This CDR3 spans 14 amino acids. The CDR3 DNA reads as TGTGCCAGCTCACCGCCCGGGACAGCAGAAAAACTGTTTTTT. This encodes CASSPPGTAEKLFF. Complete variable domain (other parts from reference TRBV18 and TRBJ1-4): NAGVMQNPRHLVRRRGQEARLRCSPMKGHSHVYWYRQLPEEGLKFMVYLQKENIIDESGMPKERFSAEFPKEGPSILRIQQVVRGDSAAYFCASSPPGTAEKLFFGSGTQLSVL.